This TCR beta chain was captured in a study of response to subunit inactivated influenza vaccine. The V segment lost 3 bases and the J segment 0 bases; nucleotides outside the gene matches: 8. CDR3 length: 17 amino acids. Germline V lookup: CDR1 SGHTA, CDR2 FQGNSA. Findings and caveats of the study: The authors suggested that few new T cells are recruited per seasonal influenza vaccination.

TCRdb reprocessed the RT-PCR reads via MiXCR and lists one record per CDR3 protein. Here the sample spans 600,000 to 700,000 distinct CDR3 sequences, 12% to 15% being singletons. This clonotype was seen at least ten times. Its antigen is currently unknown. Here the sequenced sample was PBMCs from blood, taken 14 to 15 days before vaccination. The rearrangement uses TRBV7-2 and TRBJ2-1; 7 nucleotides line up with TRBD2. This TCR was recovered from a man in his fifties who received an inactivated influenza vaccine. For the CDR3, the DNA is TGTGCCAGCAGCTTCGCACTAGCGCAGAGCTCCTACAATGAGCAGTTCTTC. Translating it yields CASSFALAQSSYNEQFF. Based on the CDR3 plus reference TRBV7-2 and TRBJ2-1, the full variable domain is GAGVSQSPSNKVTEKGKDVELRCDPISGHTALYWYRQSLGQGLEFLIYFQGNSAPDKSGLPSDRFSAERTGGSVSTLTIQRTQQEDSAVYLCASSFALAQSSYNEQFFGPGTRLTVL.